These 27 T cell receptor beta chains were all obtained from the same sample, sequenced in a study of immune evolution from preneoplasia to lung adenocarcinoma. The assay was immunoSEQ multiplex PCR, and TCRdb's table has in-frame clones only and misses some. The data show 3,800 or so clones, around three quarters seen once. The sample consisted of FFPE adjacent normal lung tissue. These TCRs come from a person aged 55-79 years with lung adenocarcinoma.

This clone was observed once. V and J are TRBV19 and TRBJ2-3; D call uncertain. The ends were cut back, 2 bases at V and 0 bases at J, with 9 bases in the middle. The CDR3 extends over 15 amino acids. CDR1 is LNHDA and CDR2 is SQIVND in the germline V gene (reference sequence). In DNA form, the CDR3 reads TGTGCCAGTAGTATAACCCGGGTTAGCACAGATACGCAGTATTTT. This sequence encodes CASSITRVSTDTQYF. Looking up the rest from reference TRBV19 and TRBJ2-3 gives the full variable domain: DGGITQSPKYLFRKEGQNVTLSCEQNLNHDAMYWYRQDPGQGLRLIYYSQIVNDFQKGDIAEGYSVSREKKESFPLTVTSAQKNPTAFYLCASSITRVSTDTQYFGPGTRLTVL.

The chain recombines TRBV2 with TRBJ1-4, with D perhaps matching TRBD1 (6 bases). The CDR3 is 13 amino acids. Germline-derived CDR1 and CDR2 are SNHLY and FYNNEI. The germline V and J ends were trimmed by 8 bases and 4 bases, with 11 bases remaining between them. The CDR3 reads CASGRDNNEKLFF. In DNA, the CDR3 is TGTGCCAGCGGCCGGGACAATAATGAAAAACTGTTTTTT.

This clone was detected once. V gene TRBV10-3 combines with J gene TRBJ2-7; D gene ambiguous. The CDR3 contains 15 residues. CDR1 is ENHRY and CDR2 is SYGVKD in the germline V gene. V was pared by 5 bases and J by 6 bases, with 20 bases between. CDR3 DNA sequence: TGTGCCATCAGTCCGGCGGATGGCAGAGGTCGCGAGCAGTACTTC. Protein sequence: CAISPADGRGREQYF.

The CDR3 nucleotides read TGTGCCAGCAGCTTAAGTCCCTATAGTACCGGGGAGCTGTTTTTT. Protein: CASSLSPYSTGELFF. This sequence joins TRBV7-3 and TRBJ2-2; no clear D gene. The CDR3 runs to 15 residues. Germline values: CDR1 SGHTA, CDR2 FQGTGA. With 1 base removed from V and 5 bases from J, the gap between germline ends came to 11 bases.

Here the CDR3 reads CASGGDSYEQYF. DNA for the CDR3: TGTGCCAGCGGGGGGGACTCCTACGAGCAGTACTTC. This chain connects TRBV2 to TRBJ2-7, with 7 bases fitting TRBD2. With V trimmed by 8 bases and J by 0 bases, 1 base remained unmatched. Germline V gene lookup returns CDR1 SNHLY and CDR2 FYNNEI. The CDR3 loop spans 12 amino acids.

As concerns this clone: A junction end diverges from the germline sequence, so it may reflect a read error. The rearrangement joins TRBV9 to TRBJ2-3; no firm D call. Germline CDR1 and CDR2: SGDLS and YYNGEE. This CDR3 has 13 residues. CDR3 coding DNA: TGTGCCAGCAGCCCTGACCTGGTAGATGCGCAGTATTTT. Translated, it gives CASSPDLVDAQYF.

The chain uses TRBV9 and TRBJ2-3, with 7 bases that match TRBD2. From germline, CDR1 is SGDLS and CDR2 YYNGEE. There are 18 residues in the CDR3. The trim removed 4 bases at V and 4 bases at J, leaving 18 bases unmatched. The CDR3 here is CASSLEGGIISASDTQYF. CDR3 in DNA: TGTGCCAGCAGCTTAGAGGGAGGGATTATTTCAGCCTCAGATACGCAGTATTTT. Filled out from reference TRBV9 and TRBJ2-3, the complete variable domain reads DSGVTQTPKHLITATGQRVTLRCSPRSGDLSVYWYQQSLDQGLQFLIQYYNGEERAKGNILERFSAQQFPDLHSELNLSSLELGDSALYFCASSLEGGIISASDTQYFGPGTRLTVL.

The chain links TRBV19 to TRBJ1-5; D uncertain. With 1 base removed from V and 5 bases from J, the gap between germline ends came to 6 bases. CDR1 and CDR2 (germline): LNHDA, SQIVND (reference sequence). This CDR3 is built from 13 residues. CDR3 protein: CASSIAGYQPQHF. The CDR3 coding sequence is TGTGCCAGTAGTATAGCCGGGTATCAGCCCCAGCATTTT.

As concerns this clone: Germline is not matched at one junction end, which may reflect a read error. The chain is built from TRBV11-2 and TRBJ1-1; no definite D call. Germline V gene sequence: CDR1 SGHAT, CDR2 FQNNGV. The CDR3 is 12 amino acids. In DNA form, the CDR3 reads TGTGCCAGCAGCACCCATGAGATTGAATCTTTCTTT. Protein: CASSTHEIESFF.

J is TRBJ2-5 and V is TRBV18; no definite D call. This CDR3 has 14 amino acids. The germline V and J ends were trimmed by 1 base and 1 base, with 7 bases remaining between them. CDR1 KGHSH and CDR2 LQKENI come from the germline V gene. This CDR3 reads CASSPLGAQETQYF. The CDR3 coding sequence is TGTGCCAGCTCACCACTCGGTGCCCAAGAGACCCAGTACTTC.

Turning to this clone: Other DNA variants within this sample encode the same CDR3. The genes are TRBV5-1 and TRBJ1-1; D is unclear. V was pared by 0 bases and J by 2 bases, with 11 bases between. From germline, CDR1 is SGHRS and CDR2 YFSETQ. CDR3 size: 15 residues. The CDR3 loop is CASSLDGRPNTEAFF. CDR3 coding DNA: TGCGCCAGCAGCTTGGACGGCAGGCCCAACACTGAAGCTTTCTTT. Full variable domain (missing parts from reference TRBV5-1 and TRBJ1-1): KAGVTQTPRYLIKTRGQQVTLSCSPISGHRSVSWYQQTPGQGLQFLFEYFSETQRNKGNFPGRFSGRQFSNSRSEMNVSTLELGDSALYLCASSLDGRPNTEAFFGQGTRLTVV.

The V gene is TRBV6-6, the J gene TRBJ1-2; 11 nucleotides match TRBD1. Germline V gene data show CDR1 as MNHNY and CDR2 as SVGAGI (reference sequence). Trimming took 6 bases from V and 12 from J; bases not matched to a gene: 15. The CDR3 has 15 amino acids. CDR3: CASRPEGQGGRKDTF. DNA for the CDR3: TGTGCCAGCAGACCCGAGGGACAGGGGGGAAGGAAGGACACCTTC.

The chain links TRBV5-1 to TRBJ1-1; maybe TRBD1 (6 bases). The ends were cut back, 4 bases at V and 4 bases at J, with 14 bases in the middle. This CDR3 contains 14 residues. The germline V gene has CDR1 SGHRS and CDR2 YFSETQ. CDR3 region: CASSLGGASTEAFF. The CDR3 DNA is TGCGCCAGCAGCCTGGGGGGGGCTAGCACTGAAGCTTTCTTT.

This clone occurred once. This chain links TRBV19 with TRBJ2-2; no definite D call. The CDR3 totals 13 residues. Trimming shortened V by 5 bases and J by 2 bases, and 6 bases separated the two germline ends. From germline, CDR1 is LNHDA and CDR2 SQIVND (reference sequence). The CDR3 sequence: CASSAGNTGELFF. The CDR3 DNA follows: TGTGCCAGTAGTGCCGGAAACACCGGGGAGCTGTTTTTT.

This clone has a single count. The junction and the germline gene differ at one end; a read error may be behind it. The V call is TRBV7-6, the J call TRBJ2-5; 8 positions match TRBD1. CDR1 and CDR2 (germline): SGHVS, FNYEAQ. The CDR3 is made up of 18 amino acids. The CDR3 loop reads CAGSSLDRRTGIGETQYF. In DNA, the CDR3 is TGTGCCGGCAGCAGCTTAGATCGGCGGACAGGGATCGGAGAGACCCAGTACTTC. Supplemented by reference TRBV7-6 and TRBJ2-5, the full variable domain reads GAGVSQSPRYKVTKRGQDVALRCDPISGHVSLYWYRQALGQGPEFLTYFNYEAQQDKSGLPNDRFSAERPEGSISTLTIQRTEQRDSAMYRCAGSSLDRRTGIGETQYFGPGTRLLVL.

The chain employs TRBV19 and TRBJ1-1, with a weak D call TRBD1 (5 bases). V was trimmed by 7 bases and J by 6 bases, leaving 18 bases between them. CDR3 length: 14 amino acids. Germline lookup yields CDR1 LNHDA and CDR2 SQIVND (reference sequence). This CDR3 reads CASKGSVSRSEAFF. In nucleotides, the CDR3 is TGTGCCAGTAAGGGGTCAGTTTCGAGGTCTGAAGCTTTCTTT.

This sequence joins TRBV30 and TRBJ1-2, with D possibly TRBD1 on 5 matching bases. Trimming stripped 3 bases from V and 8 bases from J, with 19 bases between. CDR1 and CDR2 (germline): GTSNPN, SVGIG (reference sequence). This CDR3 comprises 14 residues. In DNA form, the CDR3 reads TGTGCCTGGAGAGGAGTGGGGGGTACCGGCGGCTACACCTTC. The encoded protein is CAWRGVGGTGGYTF.

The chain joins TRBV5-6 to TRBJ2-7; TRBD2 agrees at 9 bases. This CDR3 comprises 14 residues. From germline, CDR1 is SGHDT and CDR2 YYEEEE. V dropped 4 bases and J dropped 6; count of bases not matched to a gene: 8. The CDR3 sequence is CASSQGLALGEQYF. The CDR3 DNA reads TGTGCCAGCAGCCAGGGACTAGCCCTAGGCGAGCAGTACTTC. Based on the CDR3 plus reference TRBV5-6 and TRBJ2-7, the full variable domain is DAGVTQSPTHLIKTRGQQVTLRCSPKSGHDTVSWYQQALGQGPQFIFQYYEEEERQRGNFPDRFSGHQFPNYSSELNVNALLLGDSALYLCASSQGLALGEQYFGPGTRLTVT.

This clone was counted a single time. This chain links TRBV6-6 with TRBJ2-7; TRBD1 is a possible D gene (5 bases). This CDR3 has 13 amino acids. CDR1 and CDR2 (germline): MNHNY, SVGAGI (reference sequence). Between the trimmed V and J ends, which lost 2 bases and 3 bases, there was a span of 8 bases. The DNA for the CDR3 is TGTGCCAGCAGTTACGGCAGGGACTACGAGCAGTACTTC. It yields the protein CASSYGRDYEQYF.

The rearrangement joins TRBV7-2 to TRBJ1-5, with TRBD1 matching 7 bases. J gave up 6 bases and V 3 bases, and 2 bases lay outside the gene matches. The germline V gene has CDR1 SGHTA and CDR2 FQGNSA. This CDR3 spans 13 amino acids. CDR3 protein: CASSFQGGQPQHF. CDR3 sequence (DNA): TGTGCCAGCAGCTTCCAGGGGGGTCAGCCCCAGCATTTT.

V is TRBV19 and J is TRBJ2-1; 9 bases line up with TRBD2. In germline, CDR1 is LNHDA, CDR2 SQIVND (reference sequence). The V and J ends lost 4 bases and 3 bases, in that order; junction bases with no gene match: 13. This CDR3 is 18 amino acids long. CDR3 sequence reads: CASSTRGSGRGRYNEQFF. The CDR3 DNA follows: TGTGCCAGTAGTACCCGAGGTAGCGGGAGAGGCCGCTACAATGAGCAGTTCTTC.

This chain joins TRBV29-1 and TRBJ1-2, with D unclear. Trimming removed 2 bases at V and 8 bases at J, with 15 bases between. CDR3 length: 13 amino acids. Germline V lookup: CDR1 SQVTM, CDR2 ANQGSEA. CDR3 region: CSVEPGMGGGYTF. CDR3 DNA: TGCAGCGTTGAACCTGGTATGGGTGGAGGCTACACCTTC.

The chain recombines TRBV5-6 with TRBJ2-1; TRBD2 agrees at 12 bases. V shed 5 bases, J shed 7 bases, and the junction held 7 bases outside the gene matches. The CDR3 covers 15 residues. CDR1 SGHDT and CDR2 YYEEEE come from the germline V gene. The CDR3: CASSSTSGSKNEQFF. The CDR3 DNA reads TGTGCCAGCAGTTCGACTAGCGGGAGTAAAAATGAGCAGTTCTTC.

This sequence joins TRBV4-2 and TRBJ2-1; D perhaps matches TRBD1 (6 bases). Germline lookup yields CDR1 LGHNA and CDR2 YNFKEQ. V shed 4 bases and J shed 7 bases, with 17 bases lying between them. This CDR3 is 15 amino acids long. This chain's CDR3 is CASSPGQTDPNEQFF. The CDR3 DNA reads TGTGCCAGCAGCCCCGGACAGACGGACCCGAATGAGCAGTTCTTC.

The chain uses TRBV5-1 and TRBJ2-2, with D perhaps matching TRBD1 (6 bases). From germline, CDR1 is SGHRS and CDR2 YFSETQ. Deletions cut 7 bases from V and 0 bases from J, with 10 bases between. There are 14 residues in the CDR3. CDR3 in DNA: TGCGCCAGCGAAGGGGGAACGAACACCGGGGAGCTGTTTTTT. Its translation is CASEGGTNTGELFF.

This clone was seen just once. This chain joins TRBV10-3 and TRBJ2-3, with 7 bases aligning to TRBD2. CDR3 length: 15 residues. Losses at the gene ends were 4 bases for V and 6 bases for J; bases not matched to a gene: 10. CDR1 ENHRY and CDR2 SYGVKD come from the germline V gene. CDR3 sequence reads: CAISVGRELSDTQYF. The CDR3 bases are TGTGCCATCAGTGTAGGGCGGGAGCTGAGTGATACGCAGTATTTT.

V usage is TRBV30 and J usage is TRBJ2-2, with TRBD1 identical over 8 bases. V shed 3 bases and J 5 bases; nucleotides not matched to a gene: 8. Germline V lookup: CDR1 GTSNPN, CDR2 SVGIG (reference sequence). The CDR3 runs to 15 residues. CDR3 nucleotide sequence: TGTGCCTGGAGGTGGCAGGGGGCGAGAACCGGGGAGCTGTTTTTT. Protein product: CAWRWQGARTGELFF.